This T cell receptor (beta chain) was documented in a study of T-cell memory formation after mild COVID-19. Whole-study findings and limits: Certain responding clones were present in pre-infection memory, suggesting participation of cross-reactive memory. For second-wave clones that peaked at day 37, SARS-CoV-2 specificity went unverified. Those CD4+ clones that contracted were mainly in CM and EM (CD8+ ones in EMRA).

As regards this clonotype: Its antigen is as yet unknown.

5'RACE primed from the constant segment yielded TCR alpha and TCR beta cDNA libraries bearing sample barcodes and UMIs. Via MiXCR, TCRdb re-called the 5' RACE reads, giving one row per CDR3 protein. Of hundreds of thousands of distinct CDR3 sequences in the sample, around 28% were seen once. V dropped 3 bases and J dropped 2 bases, with 16 bases sitting between them. CDR1 and CDR2 from the germline V gene are SGDLS and YYNGEE. This CDR3 has 16 amino acids. Sequenced input: PBMCs or a T cell subset sorted from them (not recorded which). The TCR originated in an adult woman who had mild COVID-19 (a few samples of this study predate the infection). Cell type and time point are not known. The chain employs TRBV9 and TRBJ2-3; perhaps TRBD2 as D (6 bases). DNA for the CDR3: TGTGCCAGCAGCGATGTAGCGGACTTTTCCACAGATACGCAGTATTTT. Protein sequence: CASSDVADFSTDTQYF.